One and the same sample provided the 16 T cell receptor beta chains below, sequenced in a study of shared clonotypes between healthy human individuals (TCRdb year 2020). The library was made by the immunoSEQ multiplex PCR assay. TCRdb retrieved this table from immuneACCESS and kept in-frame rearrangements only. Not all clones are present; in checked studies, unresolved V genes account for under half, and no reason is known for the remainder. The sample table lists over 2 million clones, about nine tenths of them with a count of one. The ten largest account for 0.37% of the sample. Source material: naive CD4+ T cells from PBMCs. The sample's cell subset or site, from its label and the paper: CD45RA+ positively selected. The receptors were gathered from a man aged 18-30 years in good health. Some clones in this sample may be carry-over from other donors' samples.

The chain combines TRBV6-5 with TRBJ2-2, with D unresolved. V shed 0 bases and J shed 7 bases, with 9 bases lying between them. Germline CDR1 and CDR2: MNHEY and SVGAGI. This CDR3 region has 14 residues. CDR3 residues: CASSYSRRFGELFF. The CDR3, as DNA: TGTGCCAGCAGTTACTCGCGGCGGTTCGGGGAGCTGTTTTTT.

The chain couples TRBV9 to TRBJ2-1, with 9 bases matching TRBD1. Per germline, CDR1 SGDLS and CDR2 YYNGEE. V gave up 2 bases and J gave up 7 bases; unmatched junction bases: 10. This CDR3 has 16 residues. CDR3 protein: CASSVGGTGNRNEQFF. In DNA form, the CDR3 reads TGTGCCAGCAGCGTCGGGGGGACAGGGAATAGGAATGAGCAGTTCTTC.

The chain employs TRBV5-1 and TRBJ1-5, with a weak D call TRBD1 (5 bases). The germline gives CDR1 SGHRS, CDR2 YFSETQ. CDR3 length: 15 amino acids. Trimming left V 4 bases short and J 4 bases short, with 15 bases between. For the CDR3, the DNA is TGCGCCAGCAGCGTGGGGGTACAGGAAAATCAGCCCCAGCATTTT. It translates to CASSVGVQENQPQHF.

DNA for the CDR3: TGTGCCACCTCCTCCTTGGGAGCTGGGGCCAACGTCCTGACTTTC. Amino acids: CATSSLGAGANVLTF. This chain joins TRBV27 and TRBJ2-6; D may be TRBD2 (5 bases). V shed 10 bases and J shed 2 bases, with 15 bases lying between them. This CDR3 is 15 amino acids long. The V gene's germline CDR1 is MNHEY and CDR2 SMNVEV (reference sequence).

V and J are TRBV2 and TRBJ1-1; 7 positions match TRBD1. Germline assignment: CDR1 SNHLY and CDR2 FYNNEI. J lost 4 bases, V lost 6 bases, and 2 bases had no gene match. This CDR3 is 12 amino acids long. This CDR3 reads CASRGDSTEAFF. The CDR3 region has the DNA TGTGCCAGCAGGGGGGACAGCACTGAAGCTTTCTTT.

This chain joins TRBV7-9 and TRBJ2-5; 7 bases map to TRBD1. The V and J ends lost 5 bases and 5 bases, in that order; junction bases with no gene match: 8. The CDR3 sequence is 14 residues long. Germline V lookup: CDR1 SEHNR, CDR2 FQNEAQ (reference sequence). CDR3 sequence: CASSEETGLETQYF. CDR3 in DNA: TGTGCCAGCAGCGAAGAGACAGGGCTGGAGACCCAGTACTTC.

This chain connects TRBV6-6 to TRBJ2-7; D is unresolved. The CDR3 has 13 residues. V was cut by 0 bases and J by 13 bases, with 16 bases left in between. CDR1 MNHNY and CDR2 SVGAGI come from the germline V gene (reference sequence). The chain's CDR3 is CASSYSRNTAFYF. In nucleotides, the CDR3 is TGTGCCAGCAGTTACTCGAGAAACACAGCATTCTACTTC.

The CDR3: CASSFGVNYGYTF. For the CDR3, the DNA is TGTGCCAGCAGCTTTGGGGTCAACTATGGCTACACCTTC. The chain combines TRBV5-6 with TRBJ1-2; unclear D gene. The CDR3 is 13 residues long. The germline V gene has CDR1 SGHDT and CDR2 YYEEEE. Trimming left V 2 bases short and J 2 bases short, with 7 bases between.

The rearrangement links TRBV10-3 to TRBJ2-7, with 7 positions matching TRBD1. Trimming at V came to 10 bases and at J to 5 bases, leaving 8 bases not matched to a gene. This CDR3 is 12 amino acids long. Germline values: CDR1 ENHRY, CDR2 SYGVKD. In DNA, the CDR3 is TGTGCCACGTTCGACAGGGACCACGAGCAGTACTTC. The encoded protein is CATFDRDHEQYF.

The chain has TRBV5-6 and TRBJ2-7; D gene uncertain. The V end lost 2 bases, the J end lost 7 bases, and 13 bases lay between the germline ends. The CDR3 spans 13 residues. Looked up from germline, CDR1 is SGHDT and CDR2 is YYEEEE. CDR3 DNA sequence: TGTGCCAGCAGCTTATCGTCCCCCACTGAGCAGTACTTC. It encodes CASSLSSPTEQYF. Looking up the rest from reference TRBV5-6 and TRBJ2-7 gives the full variable domain: DAGVTQSPTHLIKTRGQQVTLRCSPKSGHDTVSWYQQALGQGPQFIFQYYEEEERQRGNFPDRFSGHQFPNYSSELNVNALLLGDSALYLCASSLSSPTEQYFGPGTRLTVT.

This clone was observed a single time. The DNA of the CDR3 is TGTGCCAGCAATCAGGGGGCCGATGAGACCCAGTACTTC. Translation: CASNQGADETQYF. The chain recombines TRBV28 with TRBJ2-5, with 8 bases aligning to TRBD1. Trimming removed 7 bases from V and 5 bases from J; junction bases left unmatched: 6. This CDR3 region has 13 residues. The germline V gene encodes CDR1 MDHEN and CDR2 SYDVKM.

V is TRBV27 and J is TRBJ1-2, with a possible D match to TRBD1 (6 bases). With 3 bases removed from V and 1 base from J, the gap between germline ends came to 18 bases. The V gene's germline CDR1 is MNHEY and CDR2 SMNVEV (reference sequence). The length of the CDR3 is 17 residues. The CDR3 coding sequence is TGTGCCAGCAGTTTGGGGATCGGGGGGCAGAATAACTATGGCTACACCTTC. It encodes CASSLGIGGQNNYGYTF.

The chain carries TRBV7-3 and TRBJ2-1, with D hard to call. This CDR3 spans 13 amino acids. V shed 4 bases and J shed 3 bases, with 7 bases lying between them. The germline V gene has CDR1 SGHTA and CDR2 FQGTGA. CDR3 protein: CASSSSNYNEQFF. CDR3 DNA: TGTGCCAGCAGCTCCTCCAACTACAATGAGCAGTTCTTC.

A word on this clone: Other DNA sequences within the sample encode an identical CDR3. This rearrangement joins TRBV7-2 to TRBJ1-5, with D maybe TRBD1 (5 bases). Trimming left V 1 base short and J 6 bases short, with 13 bases between. Germline V gives CDR1 SGHTA, CDR2 FQGNSA. This CDR3 is 15 amino acids long. The CDR3 region has the DNA TGTGCCAGCAGCTTAGGGCAGGGAGCGGGTCAGCCCCAGCATTTT. Residues: CASSLGQGAGQPQHF.

The chain has TRBV29-1 and TRBJ1-4; no definite D call. The CDR3 loop spans 13 amino acids. V lost 6 bases and J 0 bases, leaving 8 bases between the germline ends. CDR1 SQVTM and CDR2 ANQGSEA come from the germline V gene. For the CDR3, the DNA is TGCAGCGTCTCCACTTCAACTAATGAAAAACTGTTTTTT. It yields the protein CSVSTSTNEKLFF.

The chain employs TRBV7-8 and TRBJ2-1; TRBD2 aligns across 7 bases. This CDR3 comprises 15 residues. The J segment lost 4 bases and the V segment lost 7 bases, leaving 10 bases of the junction unmatched. Germline assignment: CDR1 SGHVS and CDR2 FQNEAQ. CDR3 bases: TGTGCCAGCACCCCTTCGGGGGGTATTTACAATGAGCAGTTCTTC. It specifies CASTPSGGIYNEQFF.